The clone carrying this T cell receptor (beta chain) was recorded a few times. As yet, its antigen is unknown. This sample is part of a study of response to subunit inactivated influenza vaccine. Study-wide results and caveats: The authors proposed limited new T cell recruitment per seasonal influenza vaccination.

TCRdb independently ran MiXCR on the RT-PCR reads; one entry per CDR3 protein. The sample yields hundreds of thousands of distinct CDR3 sequences, 15% to 18% seen once. The CDR3 is 16 amino acids. The V gene lost 4 bases and the J gene lost 0 bases, with 15 bases spanning the gap. Germline assignment: CDR1 SGHDT and CDR2 YYEEEE. The source material was PBMCs from blood, sampled 12 days after vaccination. The chain couples TRBV5-6 to TRBJ2-3, with D possibly being TRBD1 or TRBD2 (5 bases each). This TCR was sampled from a man aged 45-65 years who received an inactivated influenza vaccine. For the CDR3, the DNA is TGTGCCAGCAGCCTACCCGGGACGGACAGCACAGATACGCAGTATTTT. Residues: CASSLPGTDSTDTQYF.